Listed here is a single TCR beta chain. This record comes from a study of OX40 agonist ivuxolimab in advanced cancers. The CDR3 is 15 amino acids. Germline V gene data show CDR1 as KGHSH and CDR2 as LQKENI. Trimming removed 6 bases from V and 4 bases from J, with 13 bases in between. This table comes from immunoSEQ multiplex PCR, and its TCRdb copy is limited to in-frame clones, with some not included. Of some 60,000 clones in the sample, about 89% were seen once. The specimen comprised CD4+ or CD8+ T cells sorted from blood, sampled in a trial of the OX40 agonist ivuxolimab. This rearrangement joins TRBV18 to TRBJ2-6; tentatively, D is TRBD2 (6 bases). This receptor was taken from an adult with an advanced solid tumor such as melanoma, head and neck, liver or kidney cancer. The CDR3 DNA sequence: TGTGCCAGCTCTGGCGGGGCTCTGGGGGCCAACGTCCTGACTTTC. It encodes CASSGGALGANVLTF. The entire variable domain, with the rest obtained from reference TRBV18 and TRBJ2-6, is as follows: NAGVMQNPRHLVRRRGQEARLRCSPMKGHSHVYWYRQLPEEGLKFMVYLQKENIIDESGMPKERFSAEFPKEGPSILRIQQVVRGDSAAYFCASSGGALGANVLTFGAGSRLTVL.